This T cell receptor (beta chain) was sequenced for a study of graft-versus-host responses after intestinal transplantation. A remark on this clone: Its antigen is as yet unknown.

Germline-derived CDR1 and CDR2 are SGHNT and YENEEA. The CDR3 covers 16 residues. With 2 bases removed from V and 4 bases from J, the gap between germline ends came to 14 bases. General study findings and limits: An association linked early post-transplant HvG declines with peak circulating GvH clone levels.

Assay used: immunoSEQ multiplex PCR; TCRdb lists only in-frame clones, some missing. The table lists 100,000 to 110,000 clones, roughly 84% of them singletons. This specimen was unstimulated CD4+ T cells sorted from spleen or lymph node cells, taken before transplant. This chain uses TRBV11-3 with TRBJ2-2, with a weak D call TRBD1 (6 bases). This TCR came from a human donor who was the organ donor for an intestinal transplant. CDR3 protein: CASSLTGTMGTGELFF. In DNA form, the CDR3 reads TGTGCCAGCAGCTTAACGGGGACAATGGGCACCGGGGAGCTGTTTTTT.